Below are 3 T cell receptor beta chains sequenced from a single sample in a study of shared clonotypes between healthy human individuals. Some clones are missing from TCRdb's copy, which holds only in-frame ones; the method was immunoSEQ multiplex PCR. The data contain about 2 million clones, roughly 94% of them seen just once; the ten biggest clones take up around 0.13%. Sequencing input: naive CD4+ T cells sorted from blood. The subset: CD45RA+ positively selected. The source of these receptors is a man between 18 and 35 years old in good health.

The rearrangement links TRBV6-5 to TRBJ2-2, with D possibly being TRBD2 (6 bases). V was clipped by 2 bases and J by 6 bases, with 13 bases between them. CDR1 MNHEY and CDR2 SVGAGI come from the germline V gene. This CDR3 has 15 residues. The CDR3 DNA is TGTGCCAGCAGTTACGGGCAGGGAGGACCCGGGGAGCTGTTTTTT. Translation: CASSYGQGGPGELFF.

The chain recombines TRBV6-1 with TRBJ2-7; 12 bases are shared with TRBD1. V gave up 8 bases and J gave up 4 bases; unmatched junction bases: 3. CDR3 size: 13 residues. Germline CDR1 and CDR2: MNHNS and SASEGT. The CDR3 loop is CASGTGGAYEQYF. The CDR3 nucleotides are TGTGCCAGCGGGACAGGGGGCGCATACGAGCAGTACTTC.

The chain recombines TRBV5-6 with TRBJ2-3; no definite D call. This CDR3 region has 13 residues. Trimming pared 3 bases from V and 3 bases from J, leaving 8 bases between. Per germline, CDR1 SGHDT and CDR2 YYEEEE. Here the CDR3 reads CASSSDQTDTQYF. The CDR3 DNA sequence: TGTGCCAGCAGCTCCGACCAAACAGATACGCAGTATTTT.